The source of this T cell receptor beta chain is a study of blood T cell repertoires in COVID-19. Assay used: immunoSEQ multiplex PCR; TCRdb lists only in-frame clones, some missing. The data hold 200,000 to 250,000 clones, with around 84% observed a single time. The CDR3 covers 14 residues. Unmatched junction bases numbered 5, after V lost 3 bases and J lost 4 bases. Germline CDR1 SGHDT, CDR2 YYEEEE. This rearrangement joins TRBV5-6 to TRBJ1-2; 8 bases map to TRBD1. The clonotype comes from a man aged 35 to 55 with acute or convalescent COVID-19. Sequenced input: peripheral blood. CDR3 residues: CASSYGQGSYGYTF. The DNA for the CDR3 is TGTGCCAGCAGCTATGGACAGGGTTCCTATGGCTACACCTTC.